The rows below give T cell receptor beta chains drawn from one sample of a study of beta chain features in type 1 diabetes. Generated by immunoSEQ multiplex PCR, the TCRdb table keeps only in-frame clones and is missing some. The data show hundreds of thousands of clones, 13% to 15% seen once. Specimen: naive CD4+ T cells from blood. The receptors were gathered from a woman between 40 and 50 years old in good health. CDR3s include the opening cysteine and the closing phenylalanine or tryptophan.

CDR3	V	J
CASSHTSRGYNSPLHF	TRBV5-5	TRBJ1-6
CASSTPATRRGVYNEQFF	TRBV19	TRBJ2-1
CASSRATNEKLFF	TRBV18	TRBJ1-4
CASSSQGFTDTQYF	TRBV5-5	TRBJ2-3
CASSGWGANYGYTF	TRBV2	TRBJ1-2
CASSRRRMTGSYYEQYF	TRBV11-3	TRBJ2-7
CASSGTGTGTYEQYF	TRBV10-1	TRBJ2-7
CSVTGEGAHTEAFF	TRBV29-1	TRBJ1-1
CARLPGGSSGVRDNEQFF	TRBV21-1	TRBJ2-1
CASSFLSYFLPDTQYF	TRBV21-1	TRBJ2-3
CASSRQNTGELFF	TRBV7-2	TRBJ2-2
CASSTTGRDQPQHF	TRBV5-1	TRBJ1-5
CSLDWASRAHSYEQYF	TRBV29-1	TRBJ2-7
CASSYSKADNYGYTF	TRBV6-5	TRBJ1-2
CASSLGTSGGTDTQYF	TRBV11-2	TRBJ2-3
CASGTRQKPNTGELFF	TRBV12-5	TRBJ2-2
CASSSPGAGGLTSTDTQYF	TRBV7-9	TRBJ2-3
CASSDELRRNTGELFF	TRBV7-2	TRBJ2-2
CASSLLAGGLPGNEQFF	TRBV7-2	TRBJ2-1
CASSIDQRGFRGYTF	TRBV19	TRBJ1-2
CASEGDRVREQFF	TRBV9	TRBJ2-1
CASSHSSYEQYF	TRBV14	TRBJ2-7
CASSSREGSVRNEQFF	TRBV5-1	TRBJ2-1
CASRGDFKTGELFF	TRBV10-1	TRBJ2-2
CASRTGLGYNEQFF	TRBV19	TRBJ2-1
CASSRLSSGGSYNEQFF	TRBV27	TRBJ2-1
CAIGRGEQETQYF	TRBV10-3	TRBJ2-5
CASSLSNRLSTGELFF	TRBV27	TRBJ2-2